These T cell receptor beta chains were read from a single sample in a study of blood T cell repertoires in COVID-19. The method was immunoSEQ multiplex PCR; TCRdb's version includes in-frame clones alone and lacks a portion of them. The sample carries about 210,000 clones, 75% to 85% recorded once. The sample taken for sequencing was PBMCs or T cells enriched from blood (not recorded which). The receptors shown here come from a man aged 30-40 years with acute COVID-19. Each CDR3 is given with its conserved first and last residue. The order of the fields is J gene, clone size, CDR3 length, D gene, V gene, CDR3 protein, CDR3 DNA. D genes are given only for firm matches. Expanded clones are given a class, and other clones once, few, many or no size at all.

J: TRBJ2-5
size: -
length: 14
D: TRBD2
V: TRBV19
CDR3: CASSISSGGETQYF
DNA: TGTGCCAGTAGTATATCTAGCGGGGGGGAGACCCAGTACTTC

J: TRBJ1-3
size: many
length: 19
D: TRBD1
V: TRBV7-6
CDR3: CASSLVGPGTGGAGNTIYF
DNA: TGTGCCAGCAGCTTAGTTGGCCCCGGGACAGGGGGCGCGGGAAACACCATATATTTT

J: TRBJ2-5
size: once
length: 14
D: TRBD1
V: TRBV19
CDR3: CASRNRGSQETQYF
DNA: TGTGCCAGTAGGAACAGGGGATCTCAAGAGACCCAGTACTTC

J: TRBJ1-3
size: -
length: 17
D: -
V: TRBV5-1
CDR3: CASSLGGQVNSGNTIYF
DNA: TGCGCCAGCAGCTTGGGGGGCCAGGTCAACTCTGGAAACACCATATATTTT

J: TRBJ1-2
size: -
length: 15
D: -
V: TRBV5-4
CDR3: CASSRTTGGNYGYTF
DNA: TGTGCCAGCAGCCGTACAACCGGGGGGAACTATGGCTACACCTTC

J: TRBJ2-7
size: -
length: 15
D: TRBD2
V: TRBV27
CDR3: CASSSYGGLAYEQYF
DNA: TGTGCCAGCAGTTCCTACGGGGGACTAGCCTACGAGCAGTACTTC

J: TRBJ1-1
size: -
length: 12
D: -
V: TRBV28
CDR3: CASSLMGAEAFF
DNA: TGTGCCAGCAGTTTGATGGGCGCCGAAGCTTTCTTT

J: TRBJ1-6
size: -
length: 15
D: -
V: TRBV5-5
CDR3: CASSSGFSYNSPLHF
DNA: TGTGCCAGCAGCTCTGGCTTCTCCTATAATTCACCCCTCCACTTT

J: TRBJ2-7
size: -
length: 14
D: TRBD2
V: TRBV5-4
CDR3: CASSSTGLADEQYF
DNA: TGTGCCAGCAGCTCCACGGGACTAGCCGACGAGCAGTACTTC

J: TRBJ1-1
size: -
length: 16
D: -
V: TRBV2
CDR3: CASSDTRGQLNTEAFF
DNA: TGTGCCAGCAGCGACACGCGGGGGCAGCTGAACACTGAAGCTTTCTTT

J: TRBJ1-2
size: few
length: 14
D: TRBD1
V: TRBV28
CDR3: CASSHTDRGRVLTF
DNA: TGTGCCAGCAGCCACACGGACAGGGGGCGAGTTTTAACCTTC

J: TRBJ1-4
size: -
length: 15
D: -
V: TRBV27
CDR3: CASTGSGKLREKLFF
DNA: TGTGCCAGCACCGGATCAGGGAAGTTGAGAGAAAAACTGTTTTTT

J: TRBJ2-1
size: once
length: 15
D: TRBD2
V: TRBV3-1/TRBV3-2
CDR3: CASSQNSGGYNEQFF
DNA: TGTGCCAGCAGCCAAAATAGCGGGGGGTACAATGAGCAGTTCTTC

J: TRBJ2-3
size: -
length: 17
D: TRBD2
V: TRBV11-3
CDR3: CASSLSVRGASEDTQYF
DNA: TGTGCCAGCAGCTTATCTGTGCGGGGGGCTTCGGAAGATACGCAGTATTTT

J: TRBJ1-2
size: -
length: 14
D: -
V: TRBV18
CDR3: CASSPSDRYNGYTF
DNA: TGTGCCAGCTCACCGTCGGACAGATACAATGGCTACACCTTC

J: TRBJ1-2
size: once
length: 14
D: -
V: TRBV5-1
CDR3: CASSAGGTQYGYTF
DNA: TGCGCCAGCAGCGCCGGCGGGACCCAATATGGCTACACCTTC

J: TRBJ1-2
size: -
length: 17
D: TRBD1
V: TRBV27
CDR3: CASSLRDRGVGRGGYTF
DNA: TGTGCCAGCAGTCTCCGGGACAGGGGTGTTGGACGGGGAGGCTACACCTTC

J: TRBJ1-5
size: -
length: 14
D: -
V: TRBV30
CDR3: CAWSVNAGPQPQHF
DNA: TGTGCCTGGAGTGTAAACGCGGGCCCCCAGCCCCAGCATTTT

J: TRBJ1-1
size: few
length: 15
D: TRBD1
V: TRBV5-1
CDR3: CASTTEQGGNTEAFF
DNA: TGCGCCAGCACCACCGAACAGGGGGGGAACACTGAAGCTTTCTTT

J: TRBJ2-2
size: -
length: 15
D: -
V: TRBV6-6
CDR3: CASSPWKADTGELFF
DNA: TGTGCCAGCAGCCCTTGGAAAGCGGACACCGGGGAGCTGTTTTTT

J: TRBJ1-1
size: -
length: 12
D: -
V: TRBV11-2
CDR3: CASSFQGTEAFF
DNA: TGTGCCAGCAGCTTCCAGGGCACTGAAGCTTTCTTT

J: TRBJ2-3
size: -
length: 15
D: TRBD2
V: TRBV9
CDR3: CASSVAGGRTDTQYF
DNA: TGTGCCAGCAGCGTAGCGGGGGGACGCACAGATACGCAGTATTTT

J: TRBJ1-2
size: few
length: 14
D: -
V: TRBV10-3
CDR3: CAIRDSSTNYGYTF
DNA: TGTGCCATCAGGGACAGTTCTACTAACTATGGCTACACCTTC

J: TRBJ2-7
size: -
length: 11
D: -
V: TRBV28
CDR3: CASSSPGEQYF
DNA: TGTGCCAGCAGTTCCCCAGGGGAGCAGTACTTC

J: TRBJ2-5
size: -
length: 15
D: TRBD2
V: TRBV7-7
CDR3: CASSLGAGGRETQYF
DNA: TGTGCCAGCAGCTTAGGAGCGGGGGGCCGGGAGACCCAGTACTTC

J: TRBJ1-1
size: -
length: 15
D: TRBD1
V: TRBV3-1/TRBV3-2
CDR3: CATTWGSTGDTEAFF
DNA: TGTGCCACCACTTGGGGAAGCACAGGGGACACTGAAGCTTTCTTT

J: TRBJ2-2
size: -
length: 15
D: -
V: TRBV30
CDR3: CAWREGTSNTGELFF
DNA: TGTGCCTGGAGGGAGGGTACTTCGAACACCGGGGAGCTGTTTTTT

J: TRBJ1-2
size: -
length: 15
D: -
V: TRBV4-2
CDR3: CASSQGQGFPLLYTF
DNA: TGTGCCAGCAGCCAAGGCCAGGGCTTCCCGTTACTCTACACCTTC

J: TRBJ1-4
size: -
length: 15
D: TRBD1
V: TRBV24-1
CDR3: CATNEGQPTNEKLFF
DNA: TGTGCCACCAACGAGGGACAGCCAACTAATGAAAAACTGTTTTTT

J: TRBJ2-7
size: few
length: 11
D: -
V: TRBV5-1
CDR3: CASSSAYEQYF
DNA: TGCGCCAGTTCTAGCGCCTACGAGCAGTACTTC

J: TRBJ2-1
size: -
length: 16
D: -
V: TRBV7-9
CDR3: CASSPGDRPERNEQFF
DNA: TGTGCCAGCAGCCCGGGGGACAGACCCGAGAGGAATGAGCAGTTCTTC

J: TRBJ2-4
size: -
length: 13
D: -
V: TRBV5-1
CDR3: CASSLGRENIQYF
DNA: TGCGCCAGCAGCTTGGGGAGGGAAAACATTCAGTACTTC

J: TRBJ2-7
size: -
length: 16
D: TRBD2
V: TRBV28
CDR3: CASSLISGGVLYEQYF
DNA: TGTGCCAGCAGTTTGATTAGCGGGGGGGTCCTCTACGAGCAGTACTTC

J: TRBJ1-2
size: -
length: 13
D: TRBD1
V: TRBV30
CDR3: CAWSAQGSYGYTF
DNA: TGTGCCTGGAGTGCACAGGGGAGCTATGGCTACACCTTC

J: TRBJ1-1
size: -
length: 13
D: -
V: TRBV3-1/TRBV3-2
CDR3: CASSQFGGTEAFF
DNA: TGTGCCAGCAGCCAATTCGGGGGCACTGAAGCTTTCTTT

J: TRBJ1-3
size: -
length: 17
D: TRBD1
V: TRBV6-6
CDR3: CASSPTGGSPDWNTIYF
DNA: TGTGCCAGCAGTCCGACAGGGGGCTCGCCAGATTGGAACACCATATATTTT

J: TRBJ1-4
size: -
length: 15
D: -
V: TRBV9
CDR3: CASSPRLGTNEKLFF
DNA: TGTGCCAGCAGCCCCCGTCTCGGAACTAATGAAAAACTGTTTTTT

J: TRBJ2-1
size: -
length: 17
D: -
V: TRBV9
CDR3: CASSEIHRSGVYNEQFF
DNA: TGTGCCAGCAGCGAGATCCACAGGTCAGGGGTCTACAATGAGCAGTTCTTC

J: TRBJ2-3
size: -
length: 16
D: TRBD1
V: TRBV11-1
CDR3: CASSLSRDRVPDTQYF
DNA: TGTGCCAGCAGTCTGTCCCGGGACAGGGTCCCAGATACGCAGTATTTT

J: TRBJ1-2
size: -
length: 12
D: -
V: TRBV6-5
CDR3: CASRTDNYGYTF
DNA: TGTGCCAGCAGGACAGACAACTATGGCTACACCTTC

J: TRBJ1-3
size: -
length: 16
D: -
V: TRBV19
CDR3: CASTSTQGISGNTIYF
DNA: TGTGCCAGTACCAGCACACAGGGTATCTCTGGAAACACCATATATTTT

J: TRBJ2-2
size: -
length: 13
D: -
V: TRBV12-3/TRBV12-4
CDR3: CASRLGNTGELFF
DNA: TGTGCCAGCAGACTAGGAAACACCGGGGAGCTGTTTTTT

J: TRBJ2-7
size: -
length: 15
D: -
V: TRBV28
CDR3: CASSLRHMSSYEQYF
DNA: TGTGCCAGCAGTTTACGACATATGAGCTCCTACGAGCAGTACTTC

J: TRBJ2-7
size: few
length: 14
D: -
V: TRBV21-1
CDR3: CASSRREGSYEQYF
DNA: TGTGCCAGCAGCCGACGGGAGGGATCCTACGAGCAGTACTTC

J: TRBJ1-2
size: -
length: 13
D: -
V: TRBV24-1
CDR3: CATSDPGVYGYTF
DNA: TGTGCCACCAGTGACCCAGGGGTTTATGGCTACACCTTC

J: TRBJ1-2
size: once
length: 13
D: -
V: TRBV9
CDR3: CASSPRTDYGYTF
DNA: TGTGCCAGCAGCCCTCGGACAGACTATGGCTACACCTTC